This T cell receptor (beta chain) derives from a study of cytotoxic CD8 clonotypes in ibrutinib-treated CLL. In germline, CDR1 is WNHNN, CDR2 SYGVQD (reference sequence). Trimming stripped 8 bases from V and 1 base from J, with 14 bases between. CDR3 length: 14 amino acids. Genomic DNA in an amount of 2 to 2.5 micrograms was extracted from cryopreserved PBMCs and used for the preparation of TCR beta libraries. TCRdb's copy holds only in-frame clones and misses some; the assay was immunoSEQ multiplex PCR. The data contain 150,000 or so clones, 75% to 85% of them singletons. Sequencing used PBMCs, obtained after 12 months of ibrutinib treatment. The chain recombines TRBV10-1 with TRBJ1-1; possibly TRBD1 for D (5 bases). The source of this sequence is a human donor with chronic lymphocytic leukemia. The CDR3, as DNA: TGCGCCAGCCGCCCGTCGACAGCGAACACTGAAGCTTTCTTT. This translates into CASRPSTANTEAFF.